This T cell receptor beta chain was identified in a study of PD-1 blockade in classical Hodgkin lymphoma. This CDR3 contains 13 residues. Germline assignment: CDR1 ENHRY and CDR2 SYGVKD. Trimming shortened V by 2 bases and J by 13 bases, and 12 bases separated the two germline ends. Noted time point: cycle 4 day 1 (C4D1), after 5 to 7 weeks of nivolumab. Relapses following autologous stem cell transplantation were seen in all patients, with brentuximab vedotin exposure varying. Investigators obtained CD8+ T cells from thawed PBMCs by magnetic negative selection. Each best response was a complete response, a partial response or progressive disease. Assay: immunoSEQ multiplex PCR; the TCRdb copy retains only in-frame clones and omits some. Of about 20,000 clones listed, around 84% were seen once; the top ten hold 7.3%. This clone was detected a few times. Its antigen is not known. Findings and limits, study-wide: Newly diagnosed patients were said to have less baseline TCR diversity than healthy donors did.

This clonotype was obtained from a human donor with classical Hodgkin lymphoma. Sequenced material: CD8+ T cells from blood, taken before the fourth cycle of nivolumab. This chain links TRBV10-3 with TRBJ1-6; D not resolved. CDR3 protein: CAISEELSDPLHF. In nucleotides, the CDR3 is TGTGCCATCAGTGAGGAATTGAGTGACCCCCTCCACTTT.